Below are 6 T cell receptor beta chains sequenced from a single sample in a study of post-analysis software for immune sequencing data. Prepared libraries of TCR beta cDNA carried unique molecular identifiers. One entry per CDR3 protein results from TCRdb running MiXCR on the PCR reads. The sample holds fewer than 600,000 distinct CDR3 sequences, approximately 45% seen once. Study results and limitations: About 5 TRBV segments occurring more often in patients than controls included TRBV5-6, TRBV5-1 and TRBV20-1.

No antigens are known for them. The specimen sequenced was blood. These receptors were collected from a girl between 5 and 17 years old with multiple sclerosis.

The CDR3 sequence is CASTIAFGGYEQYF. The CDR3 region has the DNA TGTGCCAGCACCATAGCGTTCGGCGGCTACGAGCAGTACTTC. The V and J genes are TRBV7-2 and TRBJ2-7, with a tentative D call TRBD2 (5 bases). CDR3 size: 14 residues. The V and J ends lost 7 bases and 3 bases respectively, with 16 bases between them. Germline V gives CDR1 SGHTA, CDR2 FQGNSA.

The chain combines TRBV29-1 with TRBJ1-2, with a possible D match to TRBD1 (5 bases). Germline assignment: CDR1 SQVTM and CDR2 ANQGSEA. V lost 4 bases to trimming and J lost 8 bases, with 14 bases between them. The CDR3 length is 12 residues. The CDR3: CSVAGTAGGYTF. For the CDR3, the DNA is TGCAGCGTTGCCGGGACTGCGGGCGGCTACACCTTC.

The chain has TRBV20-1 and TRBJ2-1; D possibly matches TRBD1 or TRBD2 (6 bases each). Germline-derived CDR1 and CDR2 are DFQATT and SNEGSKA (reference sequence). The V end lost 6 bases, the J end lost 1 base, and 16 bases lay between the germline ends. The CDR3 runs to 15 residues. CDR3 coding DNA: TGCAGTGCCGGGGGCCTATGGAAGTCCTACAATGAGCAGTTCTTC. As protein: CSAGGLWKSYNEQFF.

The genes are TRBV12-3 or TRBV12-4 and TRBJ1-1, with a possible D match to TRBD1 (5 bases). The CDR3 sequence is 14 residues long. The ends were cut back, 6 bases at V and 4 bases at J, with 15 bases in the middle. The CDR3 DNA reads as TGTGCCAGCAGACTCCAGGTGGGGGGCACTGAAGCTTTCTTT. Translation: CASRLQVGGTEAFF.

V usage is TRBV28 and J usage is TRBJ2-5, with 8 bases matching TRBD1. The ends lost 6 bases at V and 7 bases at J; junction bases unmatched: 10. Germline loops: CDR1 MDHEN, CDR2 SYDVKM. The CDR3 loop spans 14 amino acids. The CDR3 DNA follows: TGTGCCAGCAGATCGGACAGGGAAGGCCCGACCCAGTACTTC. This translates into CASRSDREGPTQYF.

The CDR3 region is CATSRDQNSGNTIYF. The CDR3 region has the DNA TGTGCCACCAGCAGAGATCAAAACTCTGGAAACACCATATATTTT. The V and J genes are TRBV15 and TRBJ1-3; D is undetermined. Trimming took off 0 bases at V and 0 bases at J, with 6 bases between the two ends. Germline lookup yields CDR1 LNHNV and CDR2 YYDKDF (reference sequence). This CDR3 spans 15 amino acids.